The 21 T cell receptor beta chains given below trace back to one sample, sequenced in a study of T cells in women clearing cervical HPV infection. Some clones are missing from TCRdb's copy, which holds only in-frame ones; the method was immunoSEQ multiplex PCR. The table for this sample gives about 34,000 clones. What was sequenced was blood buffy coat. The receptor source for this set is a woman between 18 and 70 years old with a cervical HPV16 infection that either progressed to CIN3+ or cleared (not recorded which).

Details on this clone: At one end, the junction sequence differs from germline, possibly due to a read error. With the read ending 3 residues before the CDR3 end, the germline J gene is used to fill in that end. The V and J genes are TRBV7-7 and TRBJ2-5, with a possible D match to TRBD2 (6 bases). The germline V gene encodes CDR1 SSHAT and CDR2 FNYEAQ (reference sequence). The CDR3 has 15 amino acids. The CDR3 region is CASSYTGTPSETQYF. The sequenced CDR3 bases are TGTGCTAGCAGCTATACCGGGACTCCCTCTGAGACC. The full variable domain, completed using reference TRBV7-7 and TRBJ2-5, is GAGVSQSPRYKVTKRGQDVTLRCDPISSHATLYWYQQALGQGPEFLTYFNYEAQPDKSGLPSDRFSAERPEGSISTLTIQRTEQRDSAMYRCASSYTGTPSETQYFGPGTRLLVL.

To note about this clone: The read ends 3 residues early relative to the CDR3; the germline J gene fills the gap. The chain employs TRBV5-6 and TRBJ2-1; no reliable D call. The CDR3 contains 15 residues. The germline V gene encodes CDR1 SGHDT and CDR2 YYEEEE. Trimming took off 2 bases at V and 6 bases at J, with 15 bases between the two ends. CDR3 DNA, as far as it was read: TGTGCCAGCAGCTTTTTGGCCCCCTCGGGCAATGAG. Protein: CASSFLAPSGNE. The entire CDR3 protein is CASSFLAPSGNEQFF.

With respect to this clone: From the germline J gene comes the end of the CDR3, since the read stops 3 residues before it. This chain uses TRBV2 with TRBJ1-6, with a weak D call TRBD1 (6 bases). Trimming removed 4 bases at V and 7 bases at J, with 14 bases between. CDR3 length: 15 residues. In germline, CDR1 is SNHLY, CDR2 FYNNEI. CDR3 DNA, as far as it was read: TGTGCCAGCAGTGCATGGCAGGGGACCAATTCACCC. As protein: CASSAWQGTNSP. The full CDR3 protein reads CASSAWQGTNSPLHF.

Turning to this clone: The CDR3 extends 3 residues past the end of the read, so its final part is completed from the germline J gene. V gene TRBV7-8 combines with J gene TRBJ2-3, with TRBD1 matching over 9 bases. Trimming took 5 bases from V and 1 from J; bases not matched to a gene: 13. Germline CDR1 SGHVS, CDR2 FQNEAQ. The CDR3 has 18 amino acids. This chain's CDR3 is CASSLRRRDREGTDTQYF. CDR3 DNA, as far as it was read: TGTGCCAGCAGCCTACGACGGAGGGACAGGGAGGGCACAGATACG. The full variable domain, rest sourced from reference TRBV7-8 and TRBJ2-3, is GAGVSQSPRYKVAKRGQDVALRCDPISGHVSLFWYQQALGQGPEFLTYFQNEAQLDKSGLPSDRFFAERPEGSVSTLKIQRTQQEDSAVYLCASSLRRRDREGTDTQYFGPGTRLTVL.

With regard to this clone: The read terminates 3 residues ahead of where the CDR3 ends, so the germline J gene completes it. V usage is TRBV6-1 and J usage is TRBJ2-1; TRBD1 matches at 7 bases. The germline CDR1 and CDR2 sequences are MNHNS and SASEGT. The CDR3 is 15 residues long. The trim removed 4 bases at V and 7 bases at J, leaving 10 bases unmatched. The sequenced part of the CDR3 DNA is TGTGCCAGCAGTGGAGGGGGCGATGGGGCGAATGAG. Amino acid sequence: CASSGGGDGANE. The entire CDR3 protein reads CASSGGGDGANEQFF.

Notes on this clone: The CDR3 end lies 3 residues beyond the end of the read and is filled in from the germline J gene. The sample holds other DNA sequences that translate to the same CDR3. The rearrangement links TRBV2 to TRBJ1-3, with 9 bases lining up with TRBD1. The CDR3 contains 14 residues. CDR1 is SNHLY and CDR2 is FYNNEI in the germline V gene. CDR3 residues: CATERGTGRGTIYF. The sequenced part of the CDR3 DNA is TGTGCCACCGAGCGAGGGACAGGGAGAGGCACG. Complete variable domain (other parts from reference TRBV2 and TRBJ1-3): EPEVTQTPSHQVTQMGQEVILRCVPISNHLYFYWYRQILGQKVEFLVSFYNNEISEKSEIFDDQFSVERPDGSNFTLKIRSTKLEDSAMYFCATERGTGRGTIYFGEGSWLTVV.

Comment on this clone: The read gets to within 3 residues of the CDR3 end, and the germline J gene fills in the rest. The chain links TRBV7-9 to TRBJ1-2; a weak D match, TRBD1 (6 bases). The CDR3 extends over 14 amino acids. CDR1 and CDR2 (germline): SEHNR, FQNEAQ (reference sequence). The sequenced CDR3 bases are TGTGCCAGCAGCGTAACAGGGTCTCGAAGCGAC. Translating gives CASSVTGSRSD. The whole CDR3 sequence reads CASSVTGSRSDYTF.

To note about this clone: The read finishes 3 residues shy of the CDR3 end, and the germline J gene is used to complete it. The chain has TRBV20-1 and TRBJ2-3; possible D gene TRBD1, 6 bases. In germline, CDR1 is DFQATT, CDR2 SNEGSKA (reference sequence). The CDR3 is 16 amino acids. CDR3 DNA (partial): TGCAGTGCTATCCTAAACCGGGCAGGGGCTCATCAGCCG. It is translated as CSAILNRAGAHQP. The whole CDR3 sequence is CSAILNRAGAHQPQYF.

With regard to this clone: The CDR3 is cut off 3 residues early in the read; its end comes from the germline J gene. The V and J genes are TRBV5-1 and TRBJ2-5; D remains ambiguous. Germline CDR1 is SGHRS and CDR2 is YFSETQ. V was trimmed by 1 base and J by 3 bases, leaving 4 bases between them. This CDR3 contains 12 residues. The sequenced CDR3 bases are TGCGCCAGCAGCTTGAACAAAGAGACC. It yields the protein CASSLNKET. The entire CDR3 sequence reads CASSLNKETQYF.

A note on this clone: The read ends 3 residues shy of where the CDR3 ends; the end is completed using the germline J gene. The chain links TRBV7-6 to TRBJ2-1, with TRBD1 identical over 10 bases. The CDR3 totals 15 residues. Germline V gene sequence: CDR1 SGHVS, CDR2 FNYEAQ. Trimming at V came to 5 bases and at J to 6 bases, leaving 7 bases not matched to a gene. The covered CDR3 bases are TGTGCCAGCAGCCAACCCGGGACAGGGGTCAATGAG. Amino acids: CASSQPGTGVNE. In full, the CDR3 is CASSQPGTGVNEQFF.

CDR3 sequence reads: CASSLDRGNWGEQYF. The part of the CDR3 DNA that was read is TGCGCCAGCAGCTTGGACAGGGGTAACTGGGGCGAG. The chain has TRBV5-1 and TRBJ2-7, with 7 bases lining up with TRBD1. The sequenced fragment ends 3 residues before the CDR3 boundary, so the rest is inferred from the germline J gene. V lost 0 bases to trimming and J lost 6 bases; unmatched junction nucleotides: 9. Germline V gene sequence: CDR1 SGHRS, CDR2 YFSETQ. This CDR3 is built from 15 residues.

Concerning this clone: Coverage ceases 3 residues before the CDR3 finishes, and the germline J gene fills in the end. This sequence joins TRBV4-2 and TRBJ2-3, with 11 nucleotides matching TRBD1. Germline CDR1 reads LGHNA; CDR2 reads YNFKEQ. This CDR3 is built from 18 residues. CDR3 bases read: TGTGCCAGCAGCCAAGAAGAAATAGGGACAGGGGGTCCCCAGACG. Translated: CASSQEEIGTGGPQT. Given in full, the CDR3 is CASSQEEIGTGGPQTQYF.

Details on this clone: The read terminates 3 residues ahead of where the CDR3 ends, so the germline J gene completes it. V is TRBV6-2 or TRBV6-3 and J is TRBJ1-5; no definite D call. Trimming cost V 0 bases and J 2 bases, with 14 bases left between them. The length of the CDR3 is 17 residues. Germline-derived CDR1 and CDR2 are MNHEY and SVGEGT. The sequenced CDR3 bases are TGTGCCAGCAGTTACTCGGCAGTTCGAACAGGCAATCAGCCC. Translating it yields CASSYSAVRTGNQP. The CDR3, in full, reads CASSYSAVRTGNQPQHF.

As to this clone: The read terminates 3 residues ahead of where the CDR3 ends, so the germline J gene completes it. The rearrangement uses TRBV12-3 or TRBV12-4 and TRBJ2-5, with a tentative D call TRBD1 (5 bases). The CDR3 consists of 16 residues. V lost 6 bases and J lost 5, with 22 bases in between. The covered CDR3 bases are TGTGCCAGCAGGTTATGGATGCGGACAAGTAGGGAGACC. This sequence encodes CASRLWMRTSRET. In full, the CDR3 is CASRLWMRTSRETQYF.

Comment on this clone: The CDR3 goes on 3 residues after the read ends, and that part is filled in from the germline J gene. The chain links TRBV9 to TRBJ2-7, with TRBD1 matching over 9 bases. Trimming took 4 bases from V and 6 from J; bases not matched to a gene: 11. Germline V gives CDR1 SGDLS, CDR2 YYNGEE. This CDR3 has 15 amino acids. This CDR3 is CASSPRGQGTSEQYF. The part of the CDR3 DNA that was read is TGTGCCAGCAGCCCGAGGGGACAGGGAACGTCCGAG.

Concerning this clone: Coverage ceases 3 residues before the CDR3 finishes, and the germline J gene fills in the end. The chain uses TRBV20-1 and TRBJ1-2; TRBD1 might be the D (6 bases). V lost 0 bases to trimming and J lost 3 bases, with 14 bases between them. CDR3 length equals 15 residues. Germline lookup yields CDR1 DFQATT and CDR2 SNEGSKA (reference sequence). Incomplete CDR3 DNA: TGCAGTGCTAGAGATCGCGTCAGGGGTGACTATGGC. Its translation: CSARDRVRGDYG. The complete CDR3 reads CSARDRVRGDYGYTF.

About this clone: The CDR3 extends 3 residues past the end of the read, so its final part is completed from the germline J gene. V gene TRBV7-6 combines with J gene TRBJ1-2; D perhaps matches TRBD1 (6 bases). The CDR3 consists of 16 residues. Germline V gives CDR1 SGHVS, CDR2 FNYEAQ. The CDR3 bases that were read are TGTGCCAGCAGCCGAAGCGGCGGGGGGGCCTACAATGAC. This codes for CASSRSGGGAYND. The whole CDR3 region reads CASSRSGGGAYNDYTF.

Details on this clone: The read terminates 3 residues ahead of where the CDR3 ends, so the germline J gene completes it. This rearrangement joins TRBV14 to TRBJ2-3; a possible D gene is TRBD1 (6 bases). V lost 0 bases and J 3 bases, leaving 13 bases between the germline ends. Germline lookup yields CDR1 SGHDN and CDR2 FVKESK. The CDR3 has 16 residues. This CDR3 reads CASSQDRGTLTDTQYF. The part of the CDR3 DNA that was read is TGTGCCAGCAGCCAAGATAGGGGGACCCTGACAGATACG. Variable domain in full (rest from reference TRBV14 and TRBJ2-3): EAGVTQFPSHSVIEKGQTVTLRCDPISGHDNLYWYRRVMGKEIKFLLHFVKESKQDESGMPNNRFLAERTGGTYSTLKVQPAELEDSGVYFCASSQDRGTLTDTQYFGPGTRLTVL.

Comment on this clone: The CDR3 is cut off 3 residues early in the read; its end comes from the germline J gene. The J gene is TRBJ2-3, the V gene TRBV18; 7 bases are a match to TRBD1. CDR1 and CDR2 from the germline V gene are KGHSH and LQKENI. The CDR3 extends over 13 amino acids. This CDR3 reads CASSPGQKETQYF. CDR3 DNA, as far as it was read: TGTGCCAGCTCACCGGGACAGAAAGAGACG.

A remark on this clone: The sequenced fragment ends 3 residues before the CDR3 boundary, so the rest is inferred from the germline J gene. V is TRBV18 and J is TRBJ1-2; the D gene is possibly TRBD1 (6 bases). The length of the CDR3 is 16 residues. The germline CDR1 and CDR2 sequences are KGHSH and LQKENI. The sequenced part of the CDR3 DNA is TGTGCCAGCTCACCTCCGACAGGCTTAGCCAAAAACATC. As protein: CASSPPTGLAKNI. The whole CDR3 protein reads CASSPPTGLAKNIYTF. The full variable domain, its missing parts supplied by reference TRBV18 and TRBJ1-2, is NAGVMQNPRHLVRRRGQEARLRCSPMKGHSHVYWYRQLPEEGLKFMVYLQKENIIDESGMPKERFSAEFPKEGPSILRIQQVVRGDSAAYFCASSPPTGLAKNIYTFGSGTRLTVV.

CDR3: CASSLDSSSGANVLFF. The sequenced part of the CDR3 DNA is TGTGCCAGCAGCTTAGATTCGTCCTCTGGGGCCAACGTG. The gene calls are TRBV7-6 and TRBJ2-2; perhaps TRBD1 as D (5 bases). The read gets to within 3 residues of the CDR3 end, and the germline J gene fills in the rest. The CDR3 has 16 residues. Germline lookup yields CDR1 SGHVS and CDR2 FNYEAQ.